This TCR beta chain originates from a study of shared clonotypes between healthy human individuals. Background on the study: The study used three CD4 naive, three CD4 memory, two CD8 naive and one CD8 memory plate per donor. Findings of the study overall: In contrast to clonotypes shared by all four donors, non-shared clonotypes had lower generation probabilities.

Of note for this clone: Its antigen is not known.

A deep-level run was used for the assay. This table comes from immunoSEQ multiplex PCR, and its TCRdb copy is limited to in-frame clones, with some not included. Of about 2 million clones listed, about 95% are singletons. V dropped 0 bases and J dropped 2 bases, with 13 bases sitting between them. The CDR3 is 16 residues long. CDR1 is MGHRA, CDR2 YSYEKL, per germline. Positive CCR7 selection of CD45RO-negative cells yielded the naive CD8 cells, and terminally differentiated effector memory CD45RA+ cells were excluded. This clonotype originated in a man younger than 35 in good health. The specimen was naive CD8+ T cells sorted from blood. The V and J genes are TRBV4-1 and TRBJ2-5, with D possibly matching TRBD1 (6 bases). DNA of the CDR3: TGCGCCAGCAGCCAAGATTGGGGGACAATACAAGAGACCCAGTACTTC. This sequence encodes CASSQDWGTIQETQYF.